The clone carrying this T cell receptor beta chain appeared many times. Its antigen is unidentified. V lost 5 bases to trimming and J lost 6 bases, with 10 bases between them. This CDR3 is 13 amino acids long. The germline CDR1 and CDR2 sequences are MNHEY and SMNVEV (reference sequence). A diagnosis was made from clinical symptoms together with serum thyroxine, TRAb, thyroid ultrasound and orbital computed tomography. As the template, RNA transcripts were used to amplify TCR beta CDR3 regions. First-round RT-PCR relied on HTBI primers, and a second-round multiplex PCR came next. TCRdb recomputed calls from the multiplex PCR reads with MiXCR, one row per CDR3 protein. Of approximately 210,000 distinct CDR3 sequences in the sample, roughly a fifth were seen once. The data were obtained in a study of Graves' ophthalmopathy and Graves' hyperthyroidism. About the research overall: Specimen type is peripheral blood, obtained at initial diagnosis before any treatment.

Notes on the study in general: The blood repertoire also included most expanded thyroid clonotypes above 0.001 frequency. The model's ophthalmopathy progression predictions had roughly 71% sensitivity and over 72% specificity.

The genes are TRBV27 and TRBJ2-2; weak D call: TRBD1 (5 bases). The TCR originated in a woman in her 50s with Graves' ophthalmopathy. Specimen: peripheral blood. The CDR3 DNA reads TGTGCCAGCAGTGACAGTCCGTCCGGGGAGCTGTTTTTT. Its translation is CASSDSPSGELFF.